A single sample gave rise to the 27 T cell receptor beta chains below, sequenced in a study of T cells in Graves' hyperthyroidism and ophthalmopathy. RNA transcripts were the template for amplifying TCR beta CDR3 regions. Initially, a first-round RT-PCR of the TCR CDR3 employed the HTBI primer set. Using its own MiXCR run on the multiplex PCR reads, TCRdb lists one record per CDR3 protein. The profile shows hundreds of thousands of distinct CDR3 sequences, about 15% of them singletons. The sequencing input was blood. The receptors come from a woman younger than 45 with Graves' hyperthyroidism.

CDR3 amino acids: CASSKPGTSGRITGELFF. DNA of the CDR3: TGTGCCAGCAGCAAACCCGGGACTAGCGGGAGGATCACCGGGGAGCTGTTTTTT. V is TRBV7-9 and J is TRBJ2-2, with 15 positions matching TRBD2. CDR3 length equals 18 residues. V lost 5 bases to trimming and J lost 4 bases; unmatched junction nucleotides: 8. Germline V gives CDR1 SEHNR, CDR2 FQNEAQ (reference sequence). Drawing the rest from reference TRBV7-9 and TRBJ2-2, the complete variable domain is DTGVSQNPRHKITKRGQNVTFRCDPISEHNRLYWYRQTLGQGPEFLTYFQNEAQLEKSRLLSDRFSAERPKGSFSTLEIQRTEQGDSAMYLCASSKPGTSGRITGELFFGEGSRLTVL.

This clonotype was detected only a few times. This rearrangement joins TRBV29-1 to TRBJ2-3, with D possibly being TRBD2 (6 bases). Germline V lookup: CDR1 SQVTM, CDR2 ANQGSEA. V lost 4 bases and J 5 bases, leaving 10 bases between the germline ends. This CDR3 spans 12 amino acids. CDR3 amino acids: CSVGVGGDTQYF. The CDR3, as DNA: TGCAGCGTTGGGGTGGGAGGAGATACGCAGTATTTT.

The V and J genes are TRBV11-2 and TRBJ1-4; D not resolved. The CDR3 consists of 13 residues. Germline values: CDR1 SGHAT, CDR2 FQNNGV. Trimming removed 6 bases from V and 6 bases from J, with 11 bases in between. CDR3: CASRVWEDEKLFF. In nucleotides, the CDR3 is TGTGCCAGCAGAGTTTGGGAGGATGAAAAACTGTTTTTT.

CDR3 sequence: CASSRVREERTQYF. The CDR3 DNA reads as TGTGCCAGCAGCCGCGTGCGGGAGGAGAGAACCCAGTACTTC. The chain carries TRBV7-2 and TRBJ2-5; TRBD2 agrees at 8 bases. Germline V gene lookup returns CDR1 SGHTA and CDR2 FQGNSA. V lost 5 bases and J lost 8; bases outside the gene matches: 10. The CDR3 is 14 residues long.

The table lists this clonotype with many counts. The V and J genes are TRBV20-1 and TRBJ1-1; TRBD1 aligns across 7 bases. This CDR3 has 14 residues. V was pared by 3 bases and J by 1 base, with 5 bases of the junction left unmatched. In germline, CDR1 is DFQATT, CDR2 SNEGSKA (reference sequence). Written as DNA, the CDR3 is TGCAGTGCTAGCGAGGGGGCAGGGAACACTGAAGCTTTCTTT. It is translated as CSASEGAGNTEAFF.

This clonotype was recorded many times. The V gene is TRBV3-1, the J gene TRBJ2-7, with D perhaps matching TRBD1 (6 bases). Germline-derived CDR1 and CDR2 are LGHDT and YNNKEL (reference sequence). Between the trimmed V and J ends, which lost 5 bases and 5 bases, there was a span of 16 bases. The CDR3 sequence is 14 residues long. CDR3 loop: CASSSRQAWDEQYF. The CDR3 DNA is TGTGCCAGCAGCTCCCGACAGGCCTGGGACGAGCAGTACTTC.

This clonotype occurred many times. This chain links TRBV9 with TRBJ2-1; the D call may be TRBD1 or TRBD2 (7 bases each). Deletions cut 3 bases from V and 4 bases from J, with 20 bases between. There are 17 residues in the CDR3. Germline CDR1 reads SGDLS; CDR2 reads YYNGEE. The CDR3 DNA follows: TGTGCCAGCAGCGCCCCCAGACAGGGAGGGGGGTACAATGAGCAGTTCTTC. It translates to CASSAPRQGGGYNEQFF.

This clonotype was seen many times. This chain uses TRBV6-5 with TRBJ1-2, with D uncertain. In germline, CDR1 is MNHEY, CDR2 SVGAGI. V lost 2 bases to trimming and J lost 4 bases, with 17 bases between them. The CDR3 sequence is 16 residues long. In DNA, the CDR3 is TGTGCCAGCAGTTACCGCGGTACGGCGGAGTTCTATGGCTACACCTTC. The encoded protein is CASSYRGTAEFYGYTF.

The chain joins TRBV20-1 to TRBJ1-2; D unclear. This CDR3 comprises 11 residues. V lost 4 bases, J lost 3 bases, and 6 bases lay in between. Germline CDR1 DFQATT, CDR2 SNEGSKA (reference sequence). The CDR3 sequence: CSATNDYGYTF. CDR3 coding DNA: TGCAGTGCTACAAACGACTATGGCTACACCTTC.

The genes are TRBV19 and TRBJ2-3; TRBD2 matches at 10 bases. V was pared by 6 bases and J by 5 bases, with 8 bases of the junction left unmatched. This CDR3 has 15 amino acids. Germline CDR1 and CDR2: LNHDA and SQIVND (reference sequence). The CDR3 loop is CASRALAGDGDTQYF. The CDR3 DNA follows: TGTGCCAGTAGAGCCCTAGCGGGAGACGGAGATACGCAGTATTTT.

The J gene is TRBJ1-6, the V gene TRBV19; D unclear. V lost 3 bases, J lost 9 bases, and 12 bases lay in between. The CDR3 is 14 residues long. Germline V gene data show CDR1 as LNHDA and CDR2 as SQIVND (reference sequence). This CDR3 is CASSMELRGSPLHF. CDR3 nucleotide sequence: TGTGCCAGTAGTATGGAGCTGCGGGGTTCACCCCTCCACTTT.

This clonotype was detected a few times. The chain joins TRBV7-9 to TRBJ2-2; D remains unclear. The length of the CDR3 is 12 residues. V lost 1 base to trimming and J lost 6 bases, with 3 bases between them. Germline V gene lookup returns CDR1 SEHNR and CDR2 FQNEAQ (reference sequence). The CDR3 nucleotides read TGTGCCAGCAGCTTAGTTCCCGGGGAGCTGTTTTTT. It specifies CASSLVPGELFF.

This clonotype was recorded a few times. The gene calls are TRBV20-1 and TRBJ2-7; D call uncertain. The CDR3 extends over 14 amino acids. The germline V and J ends were trimmed by 6 bases and 7 bases, with 22 bases remaining between them. Per the germline V gene, CDR1 is DFQATT and CDR2 is SNEGSKA (reference sequence). DNA of the CDR3: TGCAGTGCCCCTACACTGGTACAAGGTCGGGAGCAGTACTTC. It codes for CSAPTLVQGREQYF.

This rearrangement joins TRBV6-1 to TRBJ2-7; D gene ambiguous. CDR1 is MNHNS and CDR2 is SASEGT in the germline V gene. V lost 1 base to trimming and J lost 3 bases, with 4 bases between them. The CDR3 length is 12 residues. CDR3 sequence reads: CASSEGNYEQYF. The CDR3 DNA follows: TGTGCCAGCAGTGAAGGAAACTACGAGCAGTACTTC.

V gene TRBV30 combines with J gene TRBJ2-1; 14 nucleotides line up with TRBD2. The junction had 10 bases not matched to a gene; V was cut back by 7 bases and J by 8 bases. The CDR3 has 15 residues. Germline CDR1 and CDR2: GTSNPN and SVGIG (reference sequence). DNA of the CDR3: TGTGCCTACATTAAAGGGACTAGCGGGAGAGATGAGCAGTTCTTC. As protein: CAYIKGTSGRDEQFF. Supplemented by reference TRBV30 and TRBJ2-1, the full variable domain reads SQTIHQWPATLVQPVGSPLSLECTVEGTSNPNLYWYRQAAGRGLQLLFYSVGIGQISSEVPQNLSASRPQDRQFILSSKKLLLSDSGFYLCAYIKGTSGRDEQFFGPGTRLTVL.

The DNA for the CDR3 is TGTGCCAGCAGGGTGACAGGGGCCGGAGAAAAACTGTTTTTT. Protein sequence: CASRVTGAGEKLFF. The rearrangement links TRBV28 to TRBJ1-4; 8 bases line up with TRBD1. Germline V gene sequence: CDR1 MDHEN, CDR2 SYDVKM. The CDR3 runs 14 residues. The trim removed 6 bases at V and 8 bases at J, leaving 8 bases unmatched.

This sequence joins TRBV12-3 or TRBV12-4 and TRBJ2-2; 10 bases line up with TRBD1. J was trimmed by 6 bases and V by 7 bases; bases with no gene match: 14. The CDR3 is 17 residues long. The CDR3 sequence is CASNARGTGVLSGELFF. The CDR3 bases are TGTGCCAGCAACGCCCGGGGGACAGGGGTTCTTTCCGGGGAGCTGTTTTTT.

This clonotype was counted only a few times. V usage is TRBV25-1 and J usage is TRBJ1-2; perhaps TRBD1 as D (6 bases). This CDR3 is built from 15 residues. V gave up 8 bases and J gave up 4 bases, with 20 bases separating them. Germline V gene data show CDR1 as MGHDK and CDR2 as SYGVNS. This CDR3 is CASQQGPDSFYGYTF. The CDR3 DNA is TGTGCCAGCCAACAGGGTCCTGACAGCTTCTATGGCTACACCTTC.

This clonotype was seen more than once but under ten times. V gene TRBV10-3 combines with J gene TRBJ2-3; 9 bases are a match to TRBD1. With 7 bases clipped from V and 4 bases from J, the junction kept 9 bases outside the gene matches. The CDR3 has 15 amino acids. CDR1 and CDR2 (germline): ENHRY, SYGVKD. The CDR3 DNA reads TGTGCCATCATGGGTACAGGGGGCGCCTCAGATACGCAGTATTTT. It encodes CAIMGTGGASDTQYF.

The genes are TRBV20-1 and TRBJ2-7, with 7 bases lining up with TRBD1. The germline gives CDR1 DFQATT, CDR2 SNEGSKA (reference sequence). This CDR3 spans 13 amino acids. After removal of 5 bases from V and 0 bases from J, the junction contained 4 bases not matched to a gene. The CDR3 DNA is TGCAGTGCTGTAGACAGGGACTCCTACGAGCAGTACTTC. This translates into CSAVDRDSYEQYF.

J is TRBJ1-5 and V is TRBV7-6; D gene uncertain. Germline CDR1 reads SGHVS; CDR2 reads FNYEAQ. V was clipped by 0 bases and J by 5 bases, with 5 bases between them. This CDR3 spans 13 amino acids. The CDR3 sequence: CASSLALDQPQHF. CDR3 in DNA: TGTGCCAGCAGCTTAGCGCTGGATCAGCCCCAGCATTTT.

Worth noting for this clonotype: One base away lies a much larger clone, so this may be a sequencing read error. This chain links TRBV20-1 with TRBJ2-1, with D perhaps being TRBD1 or TRBD2 (5 bases each). Germline assignment: CDR1 DFQATT and CDR2 SNEGSKA (reference sequence). This CDR3 has 15 residues. The CDR3 sequence: CSVGGRAGSAAEQFF. CDR3 bases: TGCAGCGTTGGGGGACGGGCAGGCTCCGCTGCGGAGCAGTTCTTC.

This clonotype was detected many times. V is TRBV28 and J is TRBJ2-2, with D tentatively TRBD1 (6 bases). Looked up from germline, CDR1 is MDHEN and CDR2 is SYDVKM. The CDR3 is 13 residues long. CDR3 residues: CAAPGQNTGELFF. For the CDR3, the DNA is TGTGCAGCGCCGGGACAGAACACCGGGGAGCTGTTTTTT.

V is TRBV12-5 and J is TRBJ2-1, with D tentatively TRBD2 (6 bases). CDR1 is LGHNT and CDR2 is FRNRAP in the germline V gene. The CDR3 consists of 15 residues. V was pared by 6 bases and J by 2 bases, with 14 bases between. CDR3 loop: CASGRVSGPYNEQFF. CDR3 in DNA: TGTGCTAGTGGCCGAGTTAGCGGTCCCTACAATGAGCAGTTCTTC.

This clonotype appeared many times. V is TRBV6-2 or TRBV6-3 and J is TRBJ1-2; D possibly corresponds to TRBD1 (6 bases). CDR1 is MNHEY, CDR2 SVGEGT, per germline. This CDR3 region has 14 residues. Trimming removed 6 bases at V and 6 bases at J, with 17 bases between. The CDR3 protein is CASSGGTPSDGYTF. CDR3 DNA sequence: TGTGCCAGCAGCGGCGGGACACCGTCCGATGGCTACACCTTC.

There are many counts of this clonotype. The chain recombines TRBV2 with TRBJ2-1; D may be TRBD1 (5 bases). CDR1 is SNHLY and CDR2 is FYNNEI in the germline V gene. This CDR3 spans 14 amino acids. V lost 3 bases to trimming and J lost 5 bases, with 11 bases between them. The CDR3 DNA is TGTGCCAGCAGTGATTTAGGGGCCAACAATGAGCAGTTCTTC. Translating it yields CASSDLGANNEQFF.

The rearrangement joins TRBV29-1 to TRBJ2-7; D tentatively fits TRBD1 or TRBD2 (5 bases each). The germline CDR1 and CDR2 sequences are SQVTM and ANQGSEA. The V and J ends lost 0 bases and 0 bases respectively, with 12 bases between them. CDR3 length: 15 residues. The CDR3 loop is CSVEDGGRGSYEQYF. In DNA form, the CDR3 reads TGCAGCGTTGAAGATGGGGGACGGGGCTCCTACGAGCAGTACTTC.